This T cell receptor beta chain was identified in a study of CD8+ T cells in alopecia areata. Study-wide results and limits: Having just one nonresponder leaves the connection between baseline CD8+ expansion and response unresolved.

Extracted RNA was reverse transcribed into cDNA, the sequencing template. Here immunoSEQ multiplex PCR was the method, and the copy in TCRdb shows in-frame clones only, minus some. Among 150,000 to 200,000 clones listed, roughly 66% were seen once. About this clone: Its target is not known.

The germline CDR1 and CDR2 sequences are LNHDA and SQIVND (reference sequence). Deletions cut 5 bases from V and 4 bases from J, with 6 bases between. This CDR3 is 12 amino acids long. Treatment described: oral pan-JAK inhibitor, 5-10 mg twice daily. The J gene is TRBJ2-1, the V gene TRBV19; no clear D gene. This sample comprised CD4+ T cells sorted from blood, obtained at week 24, from a patient treated with tofacitinib. The receptor comes from a human donor with alopecia areata. This CDR3 reads CASSSLYNEQFF. CDR3 DNA sequence: TGTGCCAGTAGTTCCCTTTACAATGAGCAGTTCTTC.